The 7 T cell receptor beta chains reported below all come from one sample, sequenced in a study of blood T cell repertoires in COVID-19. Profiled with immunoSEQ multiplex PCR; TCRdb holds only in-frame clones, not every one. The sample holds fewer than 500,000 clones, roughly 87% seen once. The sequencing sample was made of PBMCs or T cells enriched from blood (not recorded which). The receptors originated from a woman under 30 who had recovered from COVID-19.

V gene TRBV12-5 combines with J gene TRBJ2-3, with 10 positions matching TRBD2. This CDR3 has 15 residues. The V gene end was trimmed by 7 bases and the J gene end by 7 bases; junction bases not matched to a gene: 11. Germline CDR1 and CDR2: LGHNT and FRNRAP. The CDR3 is CASASGTSANHTQYF. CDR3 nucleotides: TGTGCTAGTGCGAGCGGGACTAGCGCGAATCATACGCAGTATTTT. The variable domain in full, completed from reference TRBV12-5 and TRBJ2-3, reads DARVTQTPRHKVTEMGQEVTMRCQPILGHNTVFWYRQTMMQGLELLAYFRNRAPLDDSGMPKDRFSAEMPDATLATLKIQPSEPRDSAVYFCASASGTSANHTQYFGPGTRLTVL.

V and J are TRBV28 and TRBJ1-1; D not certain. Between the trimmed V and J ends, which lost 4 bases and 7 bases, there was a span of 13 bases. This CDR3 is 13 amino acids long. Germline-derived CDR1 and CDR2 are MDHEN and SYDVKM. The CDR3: CASSWATFNEAFF. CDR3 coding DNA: TGTGCCAGCAGTTGGGCTACATTTAATGAAGCTTTCTTT.

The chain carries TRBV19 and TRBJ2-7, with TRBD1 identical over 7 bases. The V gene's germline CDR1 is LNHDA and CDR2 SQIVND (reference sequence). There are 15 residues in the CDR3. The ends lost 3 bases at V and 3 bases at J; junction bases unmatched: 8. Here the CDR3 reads CASSIVGDRVYEQYF. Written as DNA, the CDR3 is TGTGCCAGTAGTATTGTAGGAGACAGGGTCTACGAGCAGTACTTC.

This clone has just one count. As DNA, the CDR3 is TGTGCCATCAGCGACAGGGGCGAGCAGTACTTC. Its translation: CAISDRGEQYF. The chain couples TRBV10-3 to TRBJ2-7, with 8 bases aligning to TRBD1. From germline, CDR1 is ENHRY and CDR2 SYGVKD. The CDR3 spans 11 residues. V shed 6 bases, J shed 6 bases, and the junction held 1 base outside the gene matches.

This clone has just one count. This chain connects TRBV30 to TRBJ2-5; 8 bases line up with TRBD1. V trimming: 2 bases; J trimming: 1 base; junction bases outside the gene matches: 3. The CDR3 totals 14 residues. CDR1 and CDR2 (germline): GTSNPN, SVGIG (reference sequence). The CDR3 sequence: CAWSWGQAQETQYF. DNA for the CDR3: TGTGCCTGGAGTTGGGGACAGGCCCAAGAGACCCAGTACTTC. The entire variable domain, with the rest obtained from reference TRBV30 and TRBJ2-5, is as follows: SQTIHQWPATLVQPVGSPLSLECTVEGTSNPNLYWYRQAAGRGLQLLFYSVGIGQISSEVPQNLSASRPQDRQFILSSKKLLLSDSGFYLCAWSWGQAQETQYFGPGTRLLVL.

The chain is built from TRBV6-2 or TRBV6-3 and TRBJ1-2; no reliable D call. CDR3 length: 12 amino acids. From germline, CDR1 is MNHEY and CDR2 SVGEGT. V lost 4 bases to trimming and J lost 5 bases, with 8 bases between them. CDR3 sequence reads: CASSFQVYGYTF. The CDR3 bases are TGTGCCAGCAGTTTCCAGGTTTATGGCTACACCTTC.

CDR3 sequence: CASSIDRDRVNTEAFF. CDR3 DNA: TGTGCCAGTAGTATAGACCGGGACAGGGTGAACACTGAAGCTTTCTTT. This chain links TRBV19 with TRBJ1-1; the match to TRBD1 covers 9 bases. CDR1 and CDR2 (germline): LNHDA, SQIVND (reference sequence). This CDR3 comprises 16 residues. Trimming cost V 0 bases and J 0 bases; bases outside gene matches: 2. Filled out from reference TRBV19 and TRBJ1-1, the complete variable domain reads DGGITQSPKYLFRKEGQNVTLSCEQNLNHDAMYWYRQDPGQGLRLIYYSQIVNDFQKGDIAEGYSVSREKKESFPLTVTSAQKNPTAFYLCASSIDRDRVNTEAFFGQGTRLTVV.